Listed here are 4 T cell receptor beta chains from one sample, sequenced in a study of T cells after yellow fever vaccination. TCRdb called the 5' RACE reads again in MiXCR, with one record for every CDR3 protein. The sample records fewer than 450,000 distinct CDR3 sequences, 11% being singletons. This sample comprised PBMCs, obtained on the day of the first yellow fever vaccination. These receptors all stem from a man between 18 and 29 years old who received the YFV17D yellow fever vaccine.

This clonotype was recorded many times. The chain employs TRBV5-1 and TRBJ2-4; D is unclear. V was cut by 4 bases and J by 3 bases, with 8 bases left in between. CDR3 size: 13 residues. Germline CDR1 reads SGHRS; CDR2 reads YFSETQ. The CDR3 bases are TGCGCCAGCAGCATTTCGGACAAAAACATTCAGTACTTC. Its protein is CASSISDKNIQYF.

V is TRBV7-3 and J is TRBJ2-2; no reliable D call. The germline gives CDR1 SGHTA, CDR2 FQGTGA. Trimming removed 2 bases from V and 2 bases from J, with 6 bases in between. CDR3 length: 14 amino acids. The CDR3 bases are TGTGCCAGCAGCTTACAGCCCAACACCGGGGAGCTGTTTTTT. Protein product: CASSLQPNTGELFF.

This clonotype was detected ten times or more. The CDR3 DNA reads TGCGCCAGCAGCTTCCGGGACAGGGTGGTTGAGCAGTACTTC. Protein: CASSFRDRVVEQYF. The chain is built from TRBV5-1 and TRBJ2-7; 9 nucleotides agree with TRBD1. The CDR3 runs to 14 residues. CDR1 is SGHRS, CDR2 YFSETQ, per germline. V trimming: 2 bases; J trimming: 7 bases; junction bases outside the gene matches: 7.

The sample holds a few counts of this clonotype. This sequence joins TRBV6-2 or TRBV6-3 and TRBJ2-7; D unresolved. The CDR3 runs to 16 residues. Germline CDR1 MNHEY, CDR2 SVGEGT. V lost 4 bases, J lost 3 bases, and 19 bases lay in between. In nucleotides, the CDR3 is TGTGCCAGCAGTTTCCGGGTTGAGGACGGCTACTACGAGCAGTACGTC. Amino acid sequence: CASSFRVEDGYYEQYV.